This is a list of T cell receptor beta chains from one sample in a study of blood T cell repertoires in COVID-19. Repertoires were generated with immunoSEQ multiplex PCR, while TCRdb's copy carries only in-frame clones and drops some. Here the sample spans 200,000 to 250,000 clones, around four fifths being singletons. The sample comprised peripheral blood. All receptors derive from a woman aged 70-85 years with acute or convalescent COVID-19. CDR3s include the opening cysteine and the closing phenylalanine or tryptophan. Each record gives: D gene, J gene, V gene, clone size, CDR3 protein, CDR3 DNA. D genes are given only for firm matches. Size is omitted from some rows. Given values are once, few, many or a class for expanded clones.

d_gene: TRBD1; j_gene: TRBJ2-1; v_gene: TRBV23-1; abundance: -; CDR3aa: CASSQSELGQGTCNEQFF; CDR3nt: TGCGCCAGCAGTCAATCGGAGTTGGGACAGGGGACTTGCAATGAGCAGTTCTTC
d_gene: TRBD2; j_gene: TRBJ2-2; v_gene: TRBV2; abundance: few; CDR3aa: CASGGGADTGELFF; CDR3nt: TGTGCCAGCGGCGGGGGGGCCGACACCGGGGAGCTGTTTTTT
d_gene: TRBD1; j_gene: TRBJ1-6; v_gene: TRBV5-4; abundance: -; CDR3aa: CASSSNRGDSPLHF; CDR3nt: TGTGCCAGCAGCTCCAACAGGGGCGATTCACCCCTCCACTTT
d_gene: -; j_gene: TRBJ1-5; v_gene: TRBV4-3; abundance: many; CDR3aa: CASSQDPQGGNSNQPQHF; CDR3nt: TGCGCCAGCAGCCAAGATCCCCAGGGTGGGAATAGCAATCAGCCCCAGCATTTT
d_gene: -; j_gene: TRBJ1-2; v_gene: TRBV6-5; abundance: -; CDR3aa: CASSYGSWGPGGYTF; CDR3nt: TGTGCCAGCAGTTACGGCTCGTGGGGGCCCGGTGGCTACACCTTC
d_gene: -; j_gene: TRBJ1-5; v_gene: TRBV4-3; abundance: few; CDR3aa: CASSQDRDQPQHF; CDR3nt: TGCGCCAGCAGCCAAGACAGGGATCAGCCCCAGCATTTT
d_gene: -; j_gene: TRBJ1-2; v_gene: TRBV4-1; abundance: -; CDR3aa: CASSQVAEYYGYTF; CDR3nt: TGCGCCAGCAGCCAAGTAGCGGAGTACTATGGCTACACCTTC
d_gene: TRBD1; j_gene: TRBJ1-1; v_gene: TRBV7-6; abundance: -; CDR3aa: CASSISRDSLEAFF; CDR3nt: TGTGCCAGCAGCATATCCCGGGACAGTTTAGAAGCTTTCTTT
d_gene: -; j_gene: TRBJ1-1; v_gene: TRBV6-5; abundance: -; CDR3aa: CASRQGTNTEAFF; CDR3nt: TGTGCCAGCAGGCAGGGCACGAACACTGAAGCTTTCTTT
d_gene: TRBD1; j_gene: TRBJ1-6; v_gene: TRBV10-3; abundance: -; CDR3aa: CAISESGTGTDSPLHF; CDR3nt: TGTGCCATCAGTGAGTCTGGGACAGGGACGGATTCACCCCTCCACTTT
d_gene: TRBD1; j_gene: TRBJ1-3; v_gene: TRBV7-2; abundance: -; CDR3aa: CASSLGAGGSGNTIYF; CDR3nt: TGTGCCAGCAGCCTGGGGGCAGGGGGCTCTGGAAACACCATATATTTT
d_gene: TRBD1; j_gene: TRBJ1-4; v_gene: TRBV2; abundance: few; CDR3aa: CASAGQGGLEKLFF; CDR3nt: TGTGCCAGCGCAGGACAGGGGGGTTTGGAAAAACTGTTTTTT
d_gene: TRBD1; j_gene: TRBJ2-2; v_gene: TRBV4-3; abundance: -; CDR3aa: CASSLYATGDAAGELFF; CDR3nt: TGCGCCAGCAGCCTCTACGCAACAGGGGATGCGGCCGGGGAGCTGTTTTTT
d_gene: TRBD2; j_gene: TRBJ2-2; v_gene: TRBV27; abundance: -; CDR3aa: CASSSPRTSGGVMGGELFF; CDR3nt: TGTGCCAGCAGTTCGCCGCGGACTAGCGGGGGGGTAATGGGCGGGGAGCTGTTTTTT
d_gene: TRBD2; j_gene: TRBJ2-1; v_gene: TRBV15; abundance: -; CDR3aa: CATRRRRGVSNNEQFF; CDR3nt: TGTGCCACCAGAAGGAGGCGGGGGGTCTCGAACAATGAGCAGTTCTTC
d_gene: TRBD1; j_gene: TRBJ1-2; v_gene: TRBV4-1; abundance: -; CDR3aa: CASSPWTGALIYGYTF; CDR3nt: TGCGCCAGCAGCCCTTGGACAGGGGCCCTAATCTATGGCTACACCTTC
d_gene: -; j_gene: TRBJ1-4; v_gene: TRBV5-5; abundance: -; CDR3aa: CASSVDPGVVIEKLFF; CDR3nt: TGTGCCAGCAGCGTAGATCCGGGGGTTGTTATTGAAAAACTGTTTTTT
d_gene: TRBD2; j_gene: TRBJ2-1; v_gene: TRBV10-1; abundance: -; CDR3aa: CASATSGSSYNEQFF; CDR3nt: TGCGCCAGCGCAACTAGCGGAAGCTCCTACAATGAGCAGTTCTTC
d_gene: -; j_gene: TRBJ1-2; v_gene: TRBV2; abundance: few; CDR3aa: CASRETGMDGYTF; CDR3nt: TGTGCCAGCAGAGAAACAGGGATGGATGGCTACACCTTC
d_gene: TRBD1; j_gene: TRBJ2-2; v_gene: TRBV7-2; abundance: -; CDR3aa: CASSRDFNRGGNTGELFF; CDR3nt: TGTGCCAGCAGCCGGGATTTTAACAGGGGTGGAAACACCGGGGAGCTGTTTTTT
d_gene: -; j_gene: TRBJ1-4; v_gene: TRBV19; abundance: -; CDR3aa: CASKERGANEKLFF; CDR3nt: TGTGCCAGTAAGGAAAGGGGTGCCAATGAAAAACTGTTTTTT
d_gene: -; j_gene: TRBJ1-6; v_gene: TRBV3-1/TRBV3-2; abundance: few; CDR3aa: CASSQVVSSYNSPLHF; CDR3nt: TGTGCCAGCAGCCAAGTGGTGAGCTCCTATAATTCACCCCTCCACTTT
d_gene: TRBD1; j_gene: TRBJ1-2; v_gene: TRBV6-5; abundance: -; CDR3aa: CASSFRQGLGYGYTF; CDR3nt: TGTGCCAGCAGTTTCCGACAGGGGCTGGGCTATGGCTACACCTTC